This TCR beta chain comes out of a study of T cell changes during pregnancy in multiple sclerosis. Germline V lookup: CDR1 SGDLS, CDR2 YYNGEE. This CDR3 region has 16 residues. V shed 2 bases and J 5 bases; nucleotides not matched to a gene: 7. Repertoires were generated with immunoSEQ multiplex PCR, while TCRdb's copy carries only in-frame clones and drops some. The sample has 30,000 to 45,000 clones; roughly 93% are singletons. This clone was recorded only once. The receptor's source is a female donor with multiple sclerosis, enrolled in a pregnancy study. The chain uses TRBV9 and TRBJ2-2; 9 positions match TRBD2. Sequencing used CD4+ T cells from peripheral blood mononuclear cells, obtained in the first trimester of pregnancy. CDR3 amino acids: CASSVSGGVFTGELFF. The CDR3 DNA reads as TGTGCCAGCAGCGTTAGCGGGGGAGTTTTTACCGGGGAGCTGTTTTTT.